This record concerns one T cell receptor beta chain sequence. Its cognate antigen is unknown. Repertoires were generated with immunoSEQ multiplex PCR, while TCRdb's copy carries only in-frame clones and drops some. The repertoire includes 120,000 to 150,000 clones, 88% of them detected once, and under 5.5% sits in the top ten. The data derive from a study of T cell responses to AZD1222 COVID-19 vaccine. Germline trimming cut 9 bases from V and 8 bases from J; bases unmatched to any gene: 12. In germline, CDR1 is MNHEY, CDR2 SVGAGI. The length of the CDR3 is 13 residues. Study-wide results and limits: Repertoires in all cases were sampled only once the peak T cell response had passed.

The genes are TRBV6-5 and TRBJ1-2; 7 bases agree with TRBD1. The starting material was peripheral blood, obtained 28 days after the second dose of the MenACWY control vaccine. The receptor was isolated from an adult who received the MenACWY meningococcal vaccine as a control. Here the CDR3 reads CARGDSRGPGYTF. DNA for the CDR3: TGTGCCAGGGGGGACAGCCGAGGACCGGGCTACACCTTC.